This T cell receptor (beta chain) was obtained from a study of T cell responses to AZD1222 COVID-19 vaccine. General study findings and limits: Reportedly, nearly half of unique spike TCRs recognized epitopes outside B.1.351/B.1.1.7 mutations.

Trimming shortened V by 3 bases and J by 1 base, and 11 bases separated the two germline ends. The CDR3 covers 15 residues. Germline V lookup: CDR1 LGHDT, CDR2 YNNKEL (reference sequence). Of note for this clone: Its target is unknown.

Profiling relied on immunoSEQ multiplex PCR, and the TCRdb table lists in-frame clones only, not all of them. The sample consists of 100,000 or so clones, 88% of them appearing once. Sequencing was performed on peripheral blood, taken on day 0 of AZD1222 vaccination. This chain joins TRBV3-1 (or the pseudogene TRBV3-2) and TRBJ2-3, with D tentatively TRBD1 or TRBD2 (5 bases each). The clonotype was recovered from an adult in good health. CDR3 in DNA: TGTGCCAGCAGCCAGCGGAGAGGGGGCACAGATACGCAGTATTTT. Protein: CASSQRRGGTDTQYF.